The source of this T cell receptor beta chain is a study of technical replicates of blood from a handful of donors. The CDR3 spans 13 residues. Germline V gene sequence: CDR1 MNHEY, CDR2 SMNVEV (reference sequence). Trimming left V 1 base short and J 4 bases short, with 7 bases between. Produced via immunoSEQ multiplex PCR; TCRdb's table is partial and in-frame only. The sample consists of 75,000 to 100,000 clones, roughly 94% of them appearing once. The V and J genes are TRBV27 and TRBJ2-5; D is perhaps TRBD2 (6 bases). The specimen was T cells isolated from PBMCs. This clonotype was obtained from a human donor in good health. Here the CDR3 reads CASSLWGGETQYF. In DNA form, the CDR3 reads TGTGCCAGCAGTTTATGGGGAGGAGAGACCCAGTACTTC.